The clone carrying this TCR beta chain was counted many times. The CDR3 consists of 14 residues. The germline CDR1 and CDR2 sequences are DFQATT and SNEGSKA (reference sequence). With 5 bases removed from V and 0 bases from J, the gap between germline ends came to 13 bases. This specimen comes from a study of tumor and adjacent non-tumor tissue in lung cancer. Study-level background: Stage I to III disease affected 10 men and roughly five women aged about 31 to 76.

RNA was extracted from bulk tissue without any cell sorting. The normal lung tissue was taken more than 3 cm from the tumor edge. A modified ARM-PCR protocol with three rounds of nested PCR amplified TCRbeta. In TCRdb, the multiplex PCR reads were re-called with MiXCR into one record per CDR3 protein. This table holds some 100,000 distinct CDR3 sequences, 60% to 80% found once. This receptor was taken from a man aged 25 to 45 with non-small cell lung cancer. The sequenced material came from distant non-tumor lung tissue. The rearrangement links TRBV20-1 to TRBJ1-1; D is undetermined. The CDR3 loop is CSAAGGGMNTEAFF. The CDR3, as DNA: TGCAGTGCTGCTGGAGGAGGAATGAACACTGAAGCTTTCTTT.